The T cell receptor (beta chain) described here comes from a study of a mutant IDH1 vaccine in newly diagnosed glioma. For the study at large: Earlier care involved radiotherapy, temozolomide, or both, and the majority received both.

This clone occurred once. What it binds is unknown. This sample's time point: week 11, during vaccination. In every dose of vaccine, 300 ug of mutant IDH1 20-mer peptide was given alongside topical imiquimod. This table comes from immunoSEQ multiplex PCR, and its TCRdb copy is limited to in-frame clones, with some not included. Among about 21,000 clones, 89% were seen once, and the ten largest hold around 5.7%. This CDR3 has 16 amino acids. Germline CDR1 is LGHNA and CDR2 is YSLEER. V was clipped by 0 bases and J by 1 base; unmatched bases: 4. The rearrangement joins TRBV4-3 to TRBJ2-3, with 7 bases that match TRBD2. The sequence was obtained from a woman between 40 and 55 years old with glioma. The material sequenced was PBMCs, taken from a glioma patient whose treatment included an IDH1 peptide vaccine. DNA for the CDR3: TGCGCCAGCAGCCAAGATAGTCGGGGGGGCACAGATACGCAGTATTTT. Its protein is CASSQDSRGGTDTQYF.